A selection of T cell receptor beta chains follows, all from one sample in a study of blood T cell repertoires in COVID-19. TCRdb's table, derived via immunoSEQ multiplex PCR, lists solely in-frame clones and lacks some. The profile shows about 110,000 clones, approximately 78% of them singletons. Specimen: peripheral blood. The receptors shown here come from a woman aged 80 or older with acute or convalescent COVID-19. Both conserved end residues are part of each CDR3. The D gene is left open where the match is weak. The listing skips clone size in some rows; elsewhere it reads once, few, many or a size class.

d_gene | j_gene | abundance | v_gene | CDR3nt | CDR3aa
NA | TRBJ1-6 | few | TRBV5-1 | TGCGCCAGCAGCTTGGGCCAGGGTGTCGATTCACCCCTCCACTTT | CASSLGQGVDSPLHF
TRBD1 | TRBJ1-5 | NA | TRBV19 | TGTGCCAGTAGTATAGGGCAGGGGGCCCGTCGAAATCAGCCCCAGCATTTT | CASSIGQGARRNQPQHF
TRBD2 | TRBJ2-1 | NA | TRBV27 | TGTGCCAGCAGTACCGGGACTAGCGGAGTTAATGAGCAGTTCTTC | CASSTGTSGVNEQFF
TRBD1 | TRBJ2-2 | NA | TRBV5-1 | TGCGCCAGCGAGACAGGGGCGAACACCGGGGAGCTGTTTTTT | CASETGANTGELFF
NA | TRBJ2-1 | NA | TRBV5-1 | TGCGCCGTGAGTGGCGGGAACTCCTACAATGAGCAGTTCTTC | CAVSGGNSYNEQFF
NA | TRBJ2-2 | few | TRBV24-1 | TGTGCCACCAGTGTGTCGCGGGTAGACACCGGGGAGCTGTTTTTT | CATSVSRVDTGELFF
TRBD1 | TRBJ2-1 | once | TRBV5-5 | TGTGCCAGCAGCTTGGAAGGGGGACAGATTCCCAATGAGCAGTTCTTC | CASSLEGGQIPNEQFF
TRBD1 | TRBJ1-2 | NA | TRBV5-4 | TGTGCCAGCAGCTTGGAGACAGGGGGCGGAGTTGACGGCTACACCTTC | CASSLETGGGVDGYTF
TRBD1 | TRBJ2-4 | NA | TRBV6-5 | TGTGCCAGCAGTTACTCTACAGGGGCGAAAAACATTCAGTACTTC | CASSYSTGAKNIQYF
NA | TRBJ2-5 | NA | TRBV13 | TGTGCCAGCAGCTTAGGGGGTAACGGGGAGACCCAGTACTTC | CASSLGGNGETQYF
NA | TRBJ1-6 | NA | TRBV11-2 | TGTGCCAGCAGCTTATTTGCAGGTGCCTTTCGGAATTCACCCCTCCACTTT | CASSLFAGAFRNSPLHF
NA | TRBJ2-3 | NA | TRBV6-5 | TGTGCCAGCAGTTACTCCGACTGGAACACAGATACGCAGTATTTT | CASSYSDWNTDTQYF
NA | TRBJ2-2 | few | TRBV24-1 | TGTGCCACCAGTATGACGGACAGCACGAACACCGGGGAGCTGTTTTTT | CATSMTDSTNTGELFF
TRBD2 | TRBJ2-1 | NA | TRBV7-9 | TGTGCCAGCAGCTCTAGCGGGACCCAGTACAATGAGCAGTTCTTC | CASSSSGTQYNEQFF
TRBD1 | TRBJ2-1 | NA | TRBV24-1 | TGTGCCACCACTACGGGACAGGGGACCTACAATGAGCAGTTCTTC | CATTTGQGTYNEQFF
TRBD1 | TRBJ1-1 | NA | TRBV18 | TGTGCCAGCTCACCACAACCGGACAGGGGGATTGAAGCTTTCTTT | CASSPQPDRGIEAFF
TRBD1 | TRBJ1-1 | once | TRBV5-1 | TGCGCCAGCAGCTTACAGGGGGTTGGGGACACTGAAGCTTTCTTT | CASSLQGVGDTEAFF
NA | TRBJ1-3 | many | TRBV7-2 | TGTGCCAGCAGCCAGACTGGGCGGGAGAACACCATATATTTT | CASSQTGRENTIYF
TRBD1 | TRBJ1-5 | NA | TRBV28 | TGTGCCAGCAGGGGGACAGGGGTGGTTCAGCCCCAGCATTTT | CASRGTGVVQPQHF
TRBD1 | TRBJ2-5 | NA | TRBV7-2 | TGTGCCAGCAGCCGGGACAGGGTCGAGACCCAGTACTTC | CASSRDRVETQYF
NA | TRBJ2-3 | once | TRBV5-1 | TGCGCCAGCAGCTTGCAGGGGCCTAGCACAGATACGCAGTATTTT | CASSLQGPSTDTQYF
NA | TRBJ1-3 | NA | TRBV2 | TGTGCCAGCAGTCTACAGGGAAGTGTCTCTGGAAACACCATATATTTT | CASSLQGSVSGNTIYF
TRBD1 | TRBJ1-6 | NA | TRBV7-2 | TGTGCCAGCAGCCCCCGGACAGGGCCGAATTCACCCCTCCACTTT | CASSPRTGPNSPLHF
NA | TRBJ2-5 | NA | TRBV4-2 | TGTGCCAGCAGCCAGGGCGGGATGAATGGAGAGACCCAGTACTTC | CASSQGGMNGETQYF
TRBD2 | TRBJ2-2 | NA | TRBV2 | TGTGCCAGCAGTGAAAACCTCCCGGGCGGGAGTACGAACGGGGAGCTGTTTTTT | CASSENLPGGSTNGELFF
TRBD1 | TRBJ2-4 | NA | TRBV18 | TGTGCCAGCTCACCGGCGGGACAGGGAAACATTCAGTACTTC | CASSPAGQGNIQYF
NA | TRBJ2-7 | NA | TRBV5-1 | TGCGCCAGCAGCACCTTGGGGCAGTACGAGCAGTACTTC | CASSTLGQYEQYF
NA | TRBJ2-2 | NA | TRBV10-2 | TGCGCCAGCGAAAAATCAATCCAGAAGAACACCGGGGAGCTGTTTTTT | CASEKSIQKNTGELFF
NA | TRBJ1-1 | few | TRBV5-5 | TGTGCCAGCAGCTCGGGACAACGATCTGAAGCTTTCTTT | CASSSGQRSEAFF
TRBD1 | TRBJ1-5 | NA | TRBV5-1 | TGCGCCAGCAAAGACCGCCTAGACAGGGACTTCACCTATAGCAATCAGCCCCAGCATTTT | CASKDRLDRDFTYSNQPQHF
TRBD1 | TRBJ1-3 | NA | TRBV2 | TGTGCCAGCAGTGAACAGGGACAGGCCTCTGGAAACACCATATATTTT | CASSEQGQASGNTIYF
NA | TRBJ2-2 | NA | TRBV29-1 | TGCAGCGTAAACGGAGGGATAGGGGAGCTGTTTTTT | CSVNGGIGELFF
TRBD1 | TRBJ2-1 | NA | TRBV15 | TGTGCCACCACCCGGGACAGGGGAAACAATGAGCAGTTCTTC | CATTRDRGNNEQFF
TRBD2 | TRBJ2-5 | NA | TRBV3-1/TRBV3-2 | TGTGCCAGCCGCTCTAGCGGACAAGAGACCCAGTACTTC | CASRSSGQETQYF
TRBD1 | TRBJ2-2 | NA | TRBV19 | TGTGCCAGTAGGGGACAGGGGGCTACCGGGGAGCTGTTTTTT | CASRGQGATGELFF
TRBD1 | TRBJ2-2 | NA | TRBV7-9 | TGTGCCAGCAGCGGTTCCGGGACAGCCAACACCGGGGAGCTGTTTTTT | CASSGSGTANTGELFF
TRBD1 | TRBJ1-5 | NA | TRBV19 | TGTGCCAGTAGTACAGGGGGCGGTGGCAATCAGCCCCAGCATTTT | CASSTGGGGNQPQHF
TRBD2 | TRBJ2-1 | NA | TRBV5-1 | TGCGCCAGCAGCTCCACTAGCGGGACCGCCGATGAGCAGTTCTTC | CASSSTSGTADEQFF
TRBD1 | TRBJ1-2 | NA | TRBV7-9 | TGTGCCAGCAAAAGGACAGGAGCTAACTATGGCTACACCTTC | CASKRTGANYGYTF
TRBD1 | TRBJ1-1 | NA | TRBV27 | TGTGCCAGCAGTTTAGAGGGGGCGCTGAACACTGAAGCTTTCTTT | CASSLEGALNTEAFF
NA | TRBJ2-5 | once | TRBV6-5 | TGTGCCAGCCGGGGGAATCAAGAGACCCAGTACTTC | CASRGNQETQYF
NA | TRBJ1-2 | NA | TRBV19 | TGTGCCAGTAACGCTATTGGGAGGGATGAGGATGGCTACACCTTC | CASNAIGRDEDGYTF
TRBD2 | TRBJ2-1 | few | TRBV7-8 | TGTGCCAGCAGCTTAGGGCGGGAGGGCCGATACAATGAGCAGTTCTTC | CASSLGREGRYNEQFF
NA | TRBJ1-6 | once | TRBV7-2 | TGTGCCAGCAGCTTAAGTCCGAGCTCCTATAATTCACCCCTCCACTTT | CASSLSPSSYNSPLHF
TRBD2 | TRBJ2-2 | NA | TRBV11-3 | TGTGCCAGCAGCTTCCCGCCGGGAGGGTCGAACACCGGGGAGCTGTTTTTT | CASSFPPGGSNTGELFF
NA | TRBJ1-1 | once | TRBV11-3 | TGTGCCAGCAGCCCGCGGACAGTTGGAAACACTGAAGCTTTCTTT | CASSPRTVGNTEAFF
NA | TRBJ1-2 | NA | TRBV11-3 | TGTGCCAGCAGCCCACAGGGTGACTATGGCTACACCTTC | CASSPQGDYGYTF
TRBD1 | TRBJ1-3 | NA | TRBV3-1/TRBV3-2 | TGTGCCAGCAGCCATGACAGGGCTGCTGGAAACACCATATATTTT | CASSHDRAAGNTIYF
NA | TRBJ1-1 | once | TRBV27 | TGTGCCAGCAGTTTCTCCAGGGGAAACACTGAAGCTTTCTTT | CASSFSRGNTEAFF
NA | TRBJ2-4 | NA | TRBV28 | TGTGCCAGCAGTTTGGACTACTGGGGCAAAAACATTCAGTACTTC | CASSLDYWGKNIQYF
NA | TRBJ1-5 | NA | TRBV18 | TGTGCCAGCTCACCAGGAGGGTCCAATCAGCCCCAGCATTTT | CASSPGGSNQPQHF
NA | TRBJ2-7 | few | TRBV7-2 | TGTGCCAGCGGGACTTCGCGCGGCGAGCAGTACTTC | CASGTSRGEQYF
TRBD2 | TRBJ2-1 | NA | TRBV19 | TGTGCCAGTAGTGCCGGGACTAGCGGGAGAAGGGATGAGCAGTTCTTC | CASSAGTSGRRDEQFF
NA | TRBJ1-2 | NA | TRBV29-1 | TGCAGCGTTGAAAGGAAGGGGTATGGCTACACCTTC | CSVERKGYGYTF
TRBD2 | TRBJ2-7 | once | TRBV10-3 | TGTGCCATCAGTGTCCCCCCCACTAGCGGGAGGCCCTACGAGCAGTACTTC | CAISVPPTSGRPYEQYF
TRBD1 | TRBJ1-5 | NA | TRBV28 | TGTGCCAGCATTCCTAGCAGGGGGAATCAGCCCCAGCATTTT | CASIPSRGNQPQHF
NA | TRBJ2-7 | NA | TRBV7-2 | TGTGCCAGCAGCCTCGTAGGGGACACTCGCTCCTACGAGCAGTACTTC | CASSLVGDTRSYEQYF
NA | TRBJ1-2 | NA | TRBV7-2 | TGTGCCAGCAGCCCCAACCGGGACATTGATCTAGGTGGCTACACCTTC | CASSPNRDIDLGGYTF
NA | TRBJ2-7 | NA | TRBV3-1/TRBV3-2 | TGTGCCAGCAGCCAAGTCGTCTACGAGCAGTACTTC | CASSQVVYEQYF